The present entry profiles one T cell receptor (beta chain) with its context. The antigen is not known. This same CDR3 is encoded by further DNA sequences in the sample. The assay was immunoSEQ multiplex PCR, and TCRdb's table has in-frame clones only and misses some. The sample holds about 92,000 clones, approximately 85% seen once. The CDR3 consists of 15 residues. Trimming took 1 base from V and 0 from J; bases not matched to a gene: 3. Germline V lookup: CDR1 SEHNR, CDR2 FQNEAQ (reference sequence). These data originate in a study of T cell responses to AZD1222 COVID-19 vaccine. General observations from the study: Donors were mostly white British, more females; clonal diversity possibly underestimated.

The material was peripheral blood, obtained on day 0 of AZD1222 vaccination. V and J are TRBV7-9 and TRBJ2-7; 7 bases are a match to TRBD2. This receptor was taken from an adult in good health. CDR3 nucleotides: TGTGCCAGCAGCTTAGAGGGAGGGGCCTCCTACGAGCAGTACTTC. Residues: CASSLEGGASYEQYF.